These T cell receptor beta chains were read from a single sample in a study of control samples from healthy donors and cancer patients. Only in-frame clones appear in the TCRdb table, and some are missing; sequencing was by immunoSEQ multiplex PCR. The sample carries about 94,000 clones, 75% to 95% recorded once. The sequencing input was blood. The receptors were gathered from a young woman in good health. CDR3s include the opening cysteine and the closing phenylalanine or tryptophan. A D gene is named only where the DNA matches it firmly. Clone size is given for some rows only: seen once, a few or many times, or a class if the clone is expanded.

clone_size: -; j_call: TRBJ2-3; d_call: -; v_call: TRBV5-1; cdr3_nt: TGCGCCAGCAGCTTGGACCAGAGCACAGATACGCAGTATTTT; cdr3_aa: CASSLDQSTDTQYF
clone_size: -; j_call: TRBJ1-6; d_call: TRBD1; v_call: TRBV7-9; cdr3_nt: TGTGCCAGCACCTCAGGGGGCGCGGTGGATTCACCCCTCCACTTT; cdr3_aa: CASTSGGAVDSPLHF
clone_size: -; j_call: TRBJ1-1; d_call: TRBD1; v_call: TRBV9; cdr3_nt: TGTGCCAGCAGCGTAGGGACAGGGAACACTGAAGCTTTCTTT; cdr3_aa: CASSVGTGNTEAFF
clone_size: -; j_call: TRBJ1-5; d_call: -; v_call: TRBV5-6; cdr3_nt: TGTGCCAGCAGCCCGGACAGCAAGAACCAGTATAGCAATCAGCCCCAGCATTTT; cdr3_aa: CASSPDSKNQYSNQPQHF
clone_size: -; j_call: TRBJ1-2; d_call: -; v_call: TRBV10-2; cdr3_nt: TGCGCCAGCAGTGAGGAAGGGAACTATGGCTACACCTTC; cdr3_aa: CASSEEGNYGYTF
clone_size: -; j_call: TRBJ1-1; d_call: -; v_call: TRBV5-1; cdr3_nt: TGCGCCAGCAGCGGGAGGAGAGGGAACACTGAAGCTTTCTTT; cdr3_aa: CASSGRRGNTEAFF
clone_size: -; j_call: TRBJ1-1; d_call: -; v_call: TRBV13; cdr3_nt: TGTGCCAGCAGCGGACCCGGGACTTTGAACACTGAAGCTTTCTTT; cdr3_aa: CASSGPGTLNTEAFF
clone_size: -; j_call: TRBJ1-1; d_call: -; v_call: TRBV3-1/TRBV3-2; cdr3_nt: TGTGCCAGCAGCCGAGGCGGGGGCACTGAAGCTTTCTTT; cdr3_aa: CASSRGGGTEAFF
clone_size: -; j_call: TRBJ1-2; d_call: -; v_call: TRBV28; cdr3_nt: TGTGCCAGCAGTTTATTATTGCTTCCCAACTATGGCTACACCTTC; cdr3_aa: CASSLLLLPNYGYTF
clone_size: -; j_call: TRBJ2-2; d_call: -; v_call: TRBV6-5; cdr3_nt: TGTGCCAGCAGTTCCACCGGGGGCACCGGGGAGCTGTTTTTT; cdr3_aa: CASSSTGGTGELFF
clone_size: -; j_call: TRBJ1-2; d_call: -; v_call: TRBV27; cdr3_nt: TGTGCCAGCAGGTCGGGCCTAGCTAACTATGGCTACACCTTC; cdr3_aa: CASRSGLANYGYTF
clone_size: once; j_call: TRBJ2-1; d_call: TRBD2; v_call: TRBV15; cdr3_nt: TGTGCCACCAGCAGGAGCGGGGGTACCTACAATGAGCAGTTCTTC; cdr3_aa: CATSRSGGTYNEQFF
clone_size: -; j_call: TRBJ1-1; d_call: -; v_call: TRBV25-1; cdr3_nt: TGTGCCAGCAGTGTCCAAGCAGGAGAAAGGACGAACACTGAAGCTTTCTTT; cdr3_aa: CASSVQAGERTNTEAFF
clone_size: once; j_call: TRBJ1-2; d_call: -; v_call: TRBV2; cdr3_nt: TGTGCCAGCAGGGCAGGGCCCCCGTGGTATGGCTACACCTTC; cdr3_aa: CASRAGPPWYGYTF
clone_size: -; j_call: TRBJ2-2; d_call: TRBD1; v_call: TRBV7-9; cdr3_nt: TGTGCCAGCAGCTCGGACAGGGCGACCGGGGAGCTGTTTTTT; cdr3_aa: CASSSDRATGELFF
clone_size: -; j_call: TRBJ1-2; d_call: -; v_call: TRBV6-5; cdr3_nt: TGTGCCAGCACGGTAGGACAGAACTATGGCTACACCTTC; cdr3_aa: CASTVGQNYGYTF
clone_size: -; j_call: TRBJ2-6; d_call: TRBD2; v_call: TRBV19; cdr3_nt: TGTGCCAGTAGTAGGACTAGCGGGGGGTCCTCTGGGGCCAACGTCCTGACTTTC; cdr3_aa: CASSRTSGGSSGANVLTF
clone_size: -; j_call: TRBJ1-2; d_call: TRBD1; v_call: TRBV3-1/TRBV3-2; cdr3_nt: TGTGCCAGCAGCCGGACAGGGAGTCCCTACTATGGCTACACCTTC; cdr3_aa: CASSRTGSPYYGYTF
clone_size: once; j_call: TRBJ1-2; d_call: -; v_call: TRBV5-6; cdr3_nt: TGTGCCAGCAGCGTAGACAATACCTATGGCTACACCTTC; cdr3_aa: CASSVDNTYGYTF
clone_size: few; j_call: TRBJ1-2; d_call: TRBD1; v_call: TRBV24-1; cdr3_nt: TGTGCCACCAGTGATCCCGGGACAGGGGGATATGGCTACACCTTC; cdr3_aa: CATSDPGTGGYGYTF
clone_size: -; j_call: TRBJ1-2; d_call: -; v_call: TRBV25-1; cdr3_nt: TGTGCCAGCAGTGACCCCCAGGGCTCCGGCTACACCTTC; cdr3_aa: CASSDPQGSGYTF
clone_size: -; j_call: TRBJ1-2; d_call: -; v_call: TRBV6-5; cdr3_nt: TGTGCCAGCGGCAGGGAAAGGGACTATGGCTACACCTTC; cdr3_aa: CASGRERDYGYTF
clone_size: -; j_call: TRBJ1-2; d_call: TRBD1; v_call: TRBV11-2; cdr3_nt: TGTGCCAGCAGCGGCGTGGGGACAGGGAGCGGCTACACCTTC; cdr3_aa: CASSGVGTGSGYTF
clone_size: once; j_call: TRBJ2-1; d_call: -; v_call: TRBV27; cdr3_nt: TGTGCCAGCAGTCGCGGACGTAGTGAGGGTGAGCAGTTCTTC; cdr3_aa: CASSRGRSEGEQFF
clone_size: -; j_call: TRBJ1-2; d_call: -; v_call: TRBV4-1; cdr3_nt: TGCGCCAGCAGCCATGACAGCTATGGCTACACCTTC; cdr3_aa: CASSHDSYGYTF
clone_size: -; j_call: TRBJ2-1; d_call: TRBD1; v_call: TRBV12-5; cdr3_nt: TGTGCTAGTGGTTTGCCCCCACTGACAGGGGGAATGGAAGAGCAGTTCTTC; cdr3_aa: CASGLPPLTGGMEEQFF
clone_size: -; j_call: TRBJ1-2; d_call: -; v_call: TRBV5-1; cdr3_nt: TGCGCCAGCAGCGCGCAAGGCGGGGATTATGGCTACACCTTC; cdr3_aa: CASSAQGGDYGYTF
clone_size: -; j_call: TRBJ2-4; d_call: -; v_call: TRBV12-5; cdr3_nt: TGTGCTAGTGGTTTGCAGAAACAGATATCGGGACTCGAAAACATTCAGTACTTC; cdr3_aa: CASGLQKQISGLENIQYF
clone_size: -; j_call: TRBJ1-2; d_call: TRBD1; v_call: TRBV19; cdr3_nt: TGTGCCAGTAGCCTTCATACAGGGGGCAACTATGGCTACACCTTC; cdr3_aa: CASSLHTGGNYGYTF
clone_size: -; j_call: TRBJ1-2; d_call: -; v_call: TRBV19; cdr3_nt: TGTGCCGGACGGGGGGGGGCGCGAGCTAACTATGGCTACACCTTC; cdr3_aa: CAGRGGARANYGYTF
clone_size: -; j_call: TRBJ1-1; d_call: -; v_call: TRBV27; cdr3_nt: TGTGCCAGCAGTCCCCGCAGCTTGAACACTGAAGCTTTCTTT; cdr3_aa: CASSPRSLNTEAFF
clone_size: -; j_call: TRBJ2-7; d_call: TRBD2; v_call: TRBV11-2; cdr3_nt: TGTGCCAGCAGCTTAGGGCTAGCGGCCAGCTCCTACGAGCAGTACTTC; cdr3_aa: CASSLGLAASSYEQYF
clone_size: -; j_call: TRBJ1-5; d_call: TRBD1; v_call: TRBV7-9; cdr3_nt: TGTGCCAGCAGCAAAGGGACAGGGAATCAGCCCCAGCATTTT; cdr3_aa: CASSKGTGNQPQHF
clone_size: -; j_call: TRBJ1-2; d_call: -; v_call: TRBV4-2; cdr3_nt: TGTGCCAGCAGCCAAGATCCGGGAAACAGGGTCGACACCTTC; cdr3_aa: CASSQDPGNRVDTF
clone_size: -; j_call: TRBJ2-2; d_call: -; v_call: TRBV7-7; cdr3_nt: TGTGCCAGCAGCCGCCAACCGGGACATGGCACCGGGGAGCTGTTTTTT; cdr3_aa: CASSRQPGHGTGELFF
clone_size: -; j_call: TRBJ2-7; d_call: -; v_call: TRBV18; cdr3_nt: TGTGCCAGCTCACCACCGACAACCCCGGGAGAGGAGCAGTACTTC; cdr3_aa: CASSPPTTPGEEQYF
clone_size: -; j_call: TRBJ2-7; d_call: TRBD2; v_call: TRBV18; cdr3_nt: TGTGCCAGCTCACCCTCGCTGGGGGGGAAAGAGGACGAGCAGTACTTC; cdr3_aa: CASSPSLGGKEDEQYF
clone_size: -; j_call: TRBJ2-7; d_call: -; v_call: TRBV27; cdr3_nt: TGTGCCAGCAGTTATGGGGGGCAGTCCTACGAGCAGTACTTC; cdr3_aa: CASSYGGQSYEQYF
clone_size: -; j_call: TRBJ2-7; d_call: -; v_call: TRBV9; cdr3_nt: TGTGCCAGCAGCGTAGCTCCTACCTACGAGCAGTACTTC; cdr3_aa: CASSVAPTYEQYF
clone_size: -; j_call: TRBJ2-3; d_call: -; v_call: TRBV4-2; cdr3_nt: TGTGCCAGCAGACCAGGACCTGACACAGATACGCAGTATTTT; cdr3_aa: CASRPGPDTDTQYF
clone_size: -; j_call: TRBJ1-1; d_call: TRBD1; v_call: TRBV5-1; cdr3_nt: TGCGCCAGCAGCTTGGTCGAGGGGGCGACAGCTTTCTTT; cdr3_aa: CASSLVEGATAFF
clone_size: -; j_call: TRBJ1-6; d_call: -; v_call: TRBV10-3; cdr3_nt: TGTGCCATCAGAGGCCAGGGGCGAAACTATTCACCCCTCCACTTT; cdr3_aa: CAIRGQGRNYSPLHF
clone_size: -; j_call: TRBJ2-7; d_call: TRBD1; v_call: TRBV19; cdr3_nt: TGTGCCAGTAGAGACCCGGGACAGGGGGGCCACGAGCAGTACTTC; cdr3_aa: CASRDPGQGGHEQYF
clone_size: -; j_call: TRBJ1-2; d_call: -; v_call: TRBV28; cdr3_nt: TGTGCCAGCAGTTTGTTGGCCAGGGCGGATGGCTACACCTTC; cdr3_aa: CASSLLARADGYTF
clone_size: -; j_call: TRBJ1-2; d_call: TRBD1; v_call: TRBV13; cdr3_nt: TGTGCCAGCTCACTCAGGGGGCGGGATGGCTACACCTTC; cdr3_aa: CASSLRGRDGYTF
clone_size: -; j_call: TRBJ1-2; d_call: -; v_call: TRBV5-1; cdr3_nt: TGCGCCAGCAGCCCGGAGGGAGCCCCCGACTATGGCTACACCTTC; cdr3_aa: CASSPEGAPDYGYTF
clone_size: -; j_call: TRBJ2-1; d_call: -; v_call: TRBV6-4; cdr3_nt: TGTGCCAGCAGTGAAAAGTGGCAGGGTTATGCGAATGAGCAGTTCTTC; cdr3_aa: CASSEKWQGYANEQFF
clone_size: few; j_call: TRBJ1-5; d_call: TRBD1; v_call: TRBV29-1; cdr3_nt: TGCAGCGTTCTCACAGGGGGGAATCAGCCCCAGCATTTT; cdr3_aa: CSVLTGGNQPQHF
clone_size: -; j_call: TRBJ2-3; d_call: TRBD2; v_call: TRBV10-2; cdr3_nt: TGCGCCAGCAGTTCTCGGGGGGGCGGGACAGATACGCAGTATTTT; cdr3_aa: CASSSRGGGTDTQYF
clone_size: -; j_call: TRBJ2-7; d_call: TRBD1; v_call: TRBV6-5; cdr3_nt: TGTGCCAGCGGGGACCGGGACAGAGCCTACGAGCAGTACTTC; cdr3_aa: CASGDRDRAYEQYF
clone_size: -; j_call: TRBJ1-4; d_call: -; v_call: TRBV2; cdr3_nt: TGTGCCAGCAGAGACGGACAGAGTGAAAAACTGTTTTTT; cdr3_aa: CASRDGQSEKLFF
clone_size: -; j_call: TRBJ1-1; d_call: -; v_call: TRBV24-1; cdr3_nt: TGTGCCACCAGTCGCGAAGAGGGGTCGAACACTGAAGCTTTCTTT; cdr3_aa: CATSREEGSNTEAFF
clone_size: -; j_call: TRBJ2-7; d_call: TRBD1; v_call: TRBV7-8; cdr3_nt: TGTGCCAGCAGCTTAGAAGCGCAGACAGGGACCTACGAGCAGTACTTC; cdr3_aa: CASSLEAQTGTYEQYF
clone_size: -; j_call: TRBJ1-2; d_call: -; v_call: TRBV9; cdr3_nt: TGTGCCAGCAGCGCAGCGACGGAGAACTATGGCTACACCTTC; cdr3_aa: CASSAATENYGYTF
clone_size: -; j_call: TRBJ1-1; d_call: -; v_call: TRBV15; cdr3_nt: TGTGCCACCAGCAGAGCCGGGACCGCCGATGTTGCTTTCTTT; cdr3_aa: CATSRAGTADVAFF
clone_size: -; j_call: TRBJ1-1; d_call: -; v_call: TRBV19; cdr3_nt: TGTGCCAGTAGTCCCGGGCCGGAATACACTGAAGCTTTCTTT; cdr3_aa: CASSPGPEYTEAFF
clone_size: once; j_call: TRBJ1-3; d_call: -; v_call: TRBV27; cdr3_nt: TGTGCCAGCAGTTTATCGTTTGCAGGGACTGGAAACACCATATATTTT; cdr3_aa: CASSLSFAGTGNTIYF
clone_size: -; j_call: TRBJ1-2; d_call: -; v_call: TRBV7-2; cdr3_nt: TGTGCCAGCAGCTTAGGGTGGGCAGCCGGCTACACCTTC; cdr3_aa: CASSLGWAAGYTF
clone_size: -; j_call: TRBJ1-1; d_call: -; v_call: TRBV6-5; cdr3_nt: TGTGCCAGCAGTCGGCCCGTTGAAGCTTTCTTT; cdr3_aa: CASSRPVEAFF